Listed here is a single TCR beta chain. The CDR3 covers 16 residues. The junction had 9 bases not matched to a gene; V was cut back by 5 bases and J by 0 bases. Germline V gene sequence: CDR1 LNHDA, CDR2 SQIVND (reference sequence). This entry is derived from a study of blood T cell repertoires in COVID-19. Study-wide context: Spain, Italy and the United States supplied samples that represented acute and convalescent COVID-19.

Original processing notes: Amplification from reference gene primers served as the basis for estimated nucleated cell counts. The method was immunoSEQ multiplex PCR; TCRdb's version includes in-frame clones alone and lacks a portion of them. Clone size and the V and J calls come from that table; the DNA yielded D and trimming. The table shows approximately 210,000 clones, with approximately 80% occurring only once. Material for sequencing was PBMCs or T cells enriched from blood (not recorded which). This chain links TRBV19 with TRBJ1-1, with 7 bases that match TRBD1. The TCR was taken from a middle-aged man who had recovered from COVID-19. DNA of the CDR3: TGTGCCAGTAGTCGCCGGGACAGAGCCATGAACACTGAAGCTTTCTTT. It specifies CASSRRDRAMNTEAFF.